A selection of T cell receptor beta chains follows, all from one sample in a study of regulatory T cells in long-lasting Graves disease. One entry per CDR3 protein results from TCRdb running MiXCR on the multiplex PCR reads. The sample holds a few hundred thousand distinct CDR3 sequences; about 11% are singletons and the top ten take over 15%. The sample was also reused in another study, on T cells in Graves' hyperthyroidism and ophthalmopathy.

Here the sequenced sample was peripheral blood mononuclear cells (PBMCs), taken at new diagnosis, from a patient treated with antithyroid drugs. The receptors shown here come from a woman younger than 30 with Graves disease. CDR3s include the opening cysteine and the closing phenylalanine or tryptophan. The D gene is left open where the match is weak. Where a row states a size, it is once, few, many or the class of an expanded clone; other rows omit it.

j_gene	d_gene	v_gene	abundance	CDR3nt	CDR3aa
TRBJ2-2	-	TRBV12-3/TRBV12-4	many	TGTGCCAGCAGTTTAGAGGATAGACCCGCCGGGGAGCTGTTTTTT	CASSLEDRPAGELFF
TRBJ1-5	-	TRBV20-1	many	TGCAGTGCTAGTGGAGGAGGACTCAATCAGCCCCAGCATTTT	CSASGGGLNQPQHF
TRBJ1-4	-	TRBV27	many	TGTGCCAGCAGTTTATTGGGCGGGAGCTATTCTCCAACTAATGAAAAACTGTTTTTT	CASSLLGGSYSPTNEKLFF
TRBJ2-3	-	TRBV7-2	many	TGTGCCAGCAGCTCCAGGGGGGGTCTGAGCACAGATACGCAGTATTTT	CASSSRGGLSTDTQYF
TRBJ2-5	-	TRBV19	few	TGTGCCAGTAGCGGAACCTCCTGGGACCGGGATATAGAGACCCAGTACTTC	CASSGTSWDRDIETQYF
TRBJ2-3	-	TRBV13	many	TGTGCCAGCAGCTCGCTGAGGGGCCTGACAGATACGCAGTATTTT	CASSSLRGLTDTQYF
TRBJ2-3	-	TRBV18	many	TGTGCCAGCTCTATGGACAGATCCGACCCAGATACGCAGTATTTT	CASSMDRSDPDTQYF
TRBJ2-5	-	TRBV6-1	many	TGTGCCAGCACCCACCTTGGAGCCGAGGCACTGAAGACCCAGTACTTC	CASTHLGAEALKTQYF
TRBJ2-7	-	TRBV12-3/TRBV12-4	many	TGTGCCAGCACTATGAGTACTGACTCCTACGAGCAGTACTTC	CASTMSTDSYEQYF
TRBJ2-5	-	TRBV3-1	many	TGTGCCAGCAGTCCGGGACCCGCGGAGACCCAGTACTTC	CASSPGPAETQYF
TRBJ1-2	-	TRBV11-2	many	TGTGCCAGCAGCTTAGTTCCCGACTATGGCTACACCTTC	CASSLVPDYGYTF
TRBJ2-1	TRBD2	TRBV7-8	-	TGTGCCAGCAGCGTCTCGGAAGCGGGAGGGAGGGATGGGTCGTTCTTC	CASSVSEAGGRDGSFF
TRBJ1-1	-	TRBV5-1	-	TGCGCCAGCAGCGTCCGGGCCCCCGAATGGGGAACTGAAGCTTTCTTT	CASSVRAPEWGTEAFF
TRBJ2-3	-	TRBV20-1	-	TGCAGTGCTAGAGGGCGGAGGGGGGGCACAGATACGCAGTATTTT	CSARGRRGGTDTQYF
TRBJ2-7	-	TRBV3-1	many	TGTGCCAGCATGGTCAGGGGCGCGGACGAGCAGTACTTC	CASMVRGADEQYF
TRBJ2-5	-	TRBV19	few	TGTGCCAGTAGTATTTTGGGGGGCCAAGAGACCCAGTACTTC	CASSILGGQETQYF
TRBJ1-2	-	TRBV20-1	-	TGCAGTGCCGAGGACGCCTCGGGGGCTTACTATGGCTACACCTTC	CSAEDASGAYYGYTF
TRBJ2-3	-	TRBV5-5	many	TGTGCCAGCAACGAAGGGGGCACAGATACGCAGTATTTT	CASNEGGTDTQYF
TRBJ2-2	-	TRBV27	many	TGTGCCAGCAGTTTAGAGGATCCCGGGGAGCTGTTTTTT	CASSLEDPGELFF
TRBJ1-2	-	TRBV15	many	TGTGCCACCAGCAATCCCCTCAAGAGGGCCAGGGACGGCTACACCTTC	CATSNPLKRARDGYTF
TRBJ2-7	TRBD2	TRBV6-1	many	TGTGCCAGCAGTGCCGTAGGGACTAGCGGGCCAGAGAGATCCGAGCGGTACTTC	CASSAVGTSGPERSERYF
TRBJ1-2	TRBD1	TRBV12-3/TRBV12-4	many	TGTGCCAGCAGTCCCGGACAGGTTCTCGGCTATGGCTACACCTTC	CASSPGQVLGYGYTF